This TCR beta chain was recovered during a study of T cell responses to AZD1222 COVID-19 vaccine. At the level of the study: Second-dose groups at about 4 or about 12 weeks were pooled.

On this clone: Antigen: not known.

Study-wide points: Repertoire sampling happened only post peak T cell response. Spike-specific TCR depth and breadth grew after two AZD1222 doses. Only a handful of AZD1222 recipients tested seropositive at baseline.

Repertoires were generated with immunoSEQ multiplex PCR, while TCRdb's copy carries only in-frame clones and drops some. The profile shows some 140,000 clones, roughly 80% of them singletons. The TCR sequence derives from an adult in good health. The source material was peripheral blood, sampled on day 0 of AZD1222 vaccination.

For the CDR3, the DNA is TGTGCCTGGAGTGTAAGTTCAGGGCGACAGCCCCAGCATTTT. This translates into CAWSVSSGRQPQHF. The chain carries TRBV30 and TRBJ1-5; weak D call: TRBD1 (5 bases). This CDR3 comprises 14 residues. Trimming took off 0 bases at V and 7 bases at J, with 13 bases between the two ends. Germline assignment: CDR1 GTSNPN and CDR2 SVGIG (reference sequence).